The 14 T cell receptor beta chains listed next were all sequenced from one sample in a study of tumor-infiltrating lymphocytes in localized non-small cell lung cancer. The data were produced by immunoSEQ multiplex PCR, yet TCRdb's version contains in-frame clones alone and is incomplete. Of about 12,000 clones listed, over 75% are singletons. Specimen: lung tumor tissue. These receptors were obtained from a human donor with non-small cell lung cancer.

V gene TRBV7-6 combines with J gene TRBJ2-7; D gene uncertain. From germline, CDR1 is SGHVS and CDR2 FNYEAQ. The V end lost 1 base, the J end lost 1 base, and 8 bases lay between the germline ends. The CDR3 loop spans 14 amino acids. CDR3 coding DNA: TGTGCCAGCAGCTTAGAGGTAGATTCCTACGAGCAGTACTTC. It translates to CASSLEVDSYEQYF.

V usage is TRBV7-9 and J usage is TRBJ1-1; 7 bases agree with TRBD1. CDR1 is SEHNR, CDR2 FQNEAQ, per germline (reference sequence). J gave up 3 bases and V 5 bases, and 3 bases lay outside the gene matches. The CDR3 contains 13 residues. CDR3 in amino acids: CASSLTGDTEAFF. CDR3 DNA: TGTGCCAGCAGCCTCACAGGGGACACTGAAGCTTTCTTT.

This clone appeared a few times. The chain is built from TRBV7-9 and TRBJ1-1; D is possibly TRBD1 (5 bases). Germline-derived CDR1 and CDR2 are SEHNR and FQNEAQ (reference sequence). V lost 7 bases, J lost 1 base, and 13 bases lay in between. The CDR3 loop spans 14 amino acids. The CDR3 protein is CASIGGRANTEAFF. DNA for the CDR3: TGTGCCAGCATCGGGGGGAGGGCGAACACTGAAGCTTTCTTT.

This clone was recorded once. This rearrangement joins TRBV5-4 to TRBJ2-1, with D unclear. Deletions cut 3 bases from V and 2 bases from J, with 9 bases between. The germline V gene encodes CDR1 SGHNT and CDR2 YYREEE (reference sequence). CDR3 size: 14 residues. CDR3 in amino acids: CASSSGEPYNEQFF. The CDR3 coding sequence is TGTGCCAGCAGCTCTGGCGAGCCCTACAATGAGCAGTTCTTC.

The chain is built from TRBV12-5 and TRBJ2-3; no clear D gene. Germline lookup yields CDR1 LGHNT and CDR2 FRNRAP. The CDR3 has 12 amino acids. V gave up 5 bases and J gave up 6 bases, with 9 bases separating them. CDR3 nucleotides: TGTGCTAGTGGTCCTGTAGCTGATACGCAGTATTTT. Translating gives CASGPVADTQYF.

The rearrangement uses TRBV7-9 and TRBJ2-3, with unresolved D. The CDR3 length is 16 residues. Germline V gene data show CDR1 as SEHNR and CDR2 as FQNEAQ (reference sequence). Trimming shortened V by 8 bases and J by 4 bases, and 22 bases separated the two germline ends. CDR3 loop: CASGDALGSDSDTQYF. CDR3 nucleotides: TGTGCCAGCGGCGACGCGCTGGGAAGCGATTCAGATACGCAGTATTTT.

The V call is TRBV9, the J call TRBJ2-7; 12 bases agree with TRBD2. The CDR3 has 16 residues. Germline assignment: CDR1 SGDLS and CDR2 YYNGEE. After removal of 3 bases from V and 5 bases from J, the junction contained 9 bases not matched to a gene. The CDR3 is CASSDARLAGVHEQYF. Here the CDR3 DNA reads TGTGCCAGCAGCGATGCGAGACTAGCGGGAGTACACGAGCAGTACTTC.

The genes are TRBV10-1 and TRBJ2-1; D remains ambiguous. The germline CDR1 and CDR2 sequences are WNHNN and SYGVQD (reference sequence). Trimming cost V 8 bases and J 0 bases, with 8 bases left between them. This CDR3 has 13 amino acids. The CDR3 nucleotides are TGCGCCAGCGGGTCGAGCTCCTACAATGAGCAGTTCTTC. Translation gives CASGSSSYNEQFF.

The DNA for the CDR3 is TGCGCCAGCAGCTTGCCCGTCTACACCGGGGAGCTGTTTTTT. This sequence encodes CASSLPVYTGELFF. The chain links TRBV5-1 to TRBJ2-2, with D hard to call. Trimming took off 1 base at V and 3 bases at J, with 7 bases between the two ends. CDR1 and CDR2 from the germline V gene are SGHRS and YFSETQ. The CDR3 is 14 amino acids.

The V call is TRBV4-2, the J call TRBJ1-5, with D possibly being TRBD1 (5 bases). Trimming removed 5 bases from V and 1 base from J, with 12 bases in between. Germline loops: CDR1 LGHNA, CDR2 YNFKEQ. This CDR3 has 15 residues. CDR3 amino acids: CASSSQDTSNQPQHF. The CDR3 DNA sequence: TGTGCCAGCAGCTCGCAGGACACAAGCAATCAGCCCCAGCATTTT.

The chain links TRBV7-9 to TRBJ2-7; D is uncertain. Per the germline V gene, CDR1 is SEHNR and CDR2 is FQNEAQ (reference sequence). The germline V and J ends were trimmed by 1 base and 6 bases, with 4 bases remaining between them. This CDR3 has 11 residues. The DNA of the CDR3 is TGTGCCAGCAGCTTAGGCGCCGAGCAGTACTTC. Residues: CASSLGAEQYF.

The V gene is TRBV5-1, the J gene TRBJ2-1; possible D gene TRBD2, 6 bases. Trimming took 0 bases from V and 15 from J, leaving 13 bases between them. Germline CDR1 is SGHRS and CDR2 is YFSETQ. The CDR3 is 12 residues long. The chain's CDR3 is CASSLDGSGSFF. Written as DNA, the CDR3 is TGCGCCAGCAGCTTGGACGGTAGCGGCTCGTTCTTC.

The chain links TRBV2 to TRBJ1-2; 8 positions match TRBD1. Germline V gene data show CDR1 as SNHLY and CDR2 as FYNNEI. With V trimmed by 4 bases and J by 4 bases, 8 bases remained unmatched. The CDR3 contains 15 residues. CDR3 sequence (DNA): TGTGCCAGCAGTGCGCGCCCAGGGGGCAGCTATGGCTACACCTTC. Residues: CASSARPGGSYGYTF. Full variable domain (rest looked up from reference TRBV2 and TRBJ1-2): EPEVTQTPSHQVTQMGQEVILRCVPISNHLYFYWYRQILGQKVEFLVSFYNNEISEKSEIFDDQFSVERPDGSNFTLKIRSTKLEDSAMYFCASSARPGGSYGYTFGSGTRLTVV.

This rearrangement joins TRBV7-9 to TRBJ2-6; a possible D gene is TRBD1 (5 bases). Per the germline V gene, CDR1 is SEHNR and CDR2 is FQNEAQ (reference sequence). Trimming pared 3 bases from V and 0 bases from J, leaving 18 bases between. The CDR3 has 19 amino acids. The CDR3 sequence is CASSFPSGRSLSGANVLTF. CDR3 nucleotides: TGTGCCAGCAGCTTTCCTTCAGGGCGCAGCCTCTCTGGGGCCAACGTCCTGACTTTC.